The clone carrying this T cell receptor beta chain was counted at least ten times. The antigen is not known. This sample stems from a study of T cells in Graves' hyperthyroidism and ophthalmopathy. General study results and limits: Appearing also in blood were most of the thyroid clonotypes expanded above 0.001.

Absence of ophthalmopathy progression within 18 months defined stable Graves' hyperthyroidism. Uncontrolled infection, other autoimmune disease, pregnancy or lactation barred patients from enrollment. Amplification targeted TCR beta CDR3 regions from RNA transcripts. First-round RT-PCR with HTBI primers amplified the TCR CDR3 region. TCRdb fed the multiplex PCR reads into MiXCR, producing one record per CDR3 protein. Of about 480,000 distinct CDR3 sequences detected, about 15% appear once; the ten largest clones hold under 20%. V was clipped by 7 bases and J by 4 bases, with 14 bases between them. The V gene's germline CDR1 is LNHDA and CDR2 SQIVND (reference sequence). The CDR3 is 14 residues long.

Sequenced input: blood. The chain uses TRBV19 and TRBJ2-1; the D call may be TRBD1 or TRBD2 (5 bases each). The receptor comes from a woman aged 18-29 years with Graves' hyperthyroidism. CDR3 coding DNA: TGTGCCAGTACGGACCCTGAGGGGTACAATGAGCAGTTCTTC. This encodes CASTDPEGYNEQFF.